This T cell receptor (beta chain) stems from a study of T cell responses to AZD1222 COVID-19 vaccine. General study findings and limits: Seropositive AZD1222 recipients at baseline numbered only five or six. Donor demographics were predominantly white British with a female majority; clonal diversity may be underestimated. Spike-specific TCR breadth and depth rose after two AZD1222 doses. Repertoire collection took place solely once the T cell response had peaked.

Profiling relied on immunoSEQ multiplex PCR, and the TCRdb table lists in-frame clones only, not all of them. The table shows some 150,000 clones, with less than 90% occurring only once. On this clone: Antigen unknown.

This CDR3 spans 14 amino acids. Deletions cut 5 bases from V and 7 bases from J, with 12 bases between. Germline V gene sequence: CDR1 SGHVS, CDR2 FQNEAQ. Material: peripheral blood, obtained on day 0 of MenACWY control vaccination. The TCR sequence derives from an adult in good health. The chain carries TRBV7-8 and TRBJ1-6; D gene uncertain. CDR3 amino acids: CASSATVGNSPLHF. DNA for the CDR3: TGTGCCAGCAGCGCCACGGTGGGGAATTCACCCCTCCACTTT.